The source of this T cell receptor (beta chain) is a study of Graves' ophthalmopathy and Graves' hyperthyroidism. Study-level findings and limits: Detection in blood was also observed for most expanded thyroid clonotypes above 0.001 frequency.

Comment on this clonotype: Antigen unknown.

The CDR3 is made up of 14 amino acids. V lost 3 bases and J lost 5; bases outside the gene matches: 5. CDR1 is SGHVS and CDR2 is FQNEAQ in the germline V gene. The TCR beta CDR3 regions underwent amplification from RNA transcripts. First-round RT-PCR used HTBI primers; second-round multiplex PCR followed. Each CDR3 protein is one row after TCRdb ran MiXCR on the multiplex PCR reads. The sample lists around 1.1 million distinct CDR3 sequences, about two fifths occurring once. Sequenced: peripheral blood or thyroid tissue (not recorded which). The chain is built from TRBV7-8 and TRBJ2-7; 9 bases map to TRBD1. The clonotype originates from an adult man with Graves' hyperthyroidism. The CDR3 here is CASSFRRDRDEQYF. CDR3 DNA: TGTGCCAGCAGCTTCCGCAGGGACAGGGACGAGCAGTACTTC. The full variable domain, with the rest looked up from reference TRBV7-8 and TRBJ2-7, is GAGVSQSPRYKVAKRGQDVALRCDPISGHVSLFWYQQALGQGPEFLTYFQNEAQLDKSGLPSDRFFAERPEGSVSTLKIQRTQQEDSAVYLCASSFRRDRDEQYFGPGTRLTVT.